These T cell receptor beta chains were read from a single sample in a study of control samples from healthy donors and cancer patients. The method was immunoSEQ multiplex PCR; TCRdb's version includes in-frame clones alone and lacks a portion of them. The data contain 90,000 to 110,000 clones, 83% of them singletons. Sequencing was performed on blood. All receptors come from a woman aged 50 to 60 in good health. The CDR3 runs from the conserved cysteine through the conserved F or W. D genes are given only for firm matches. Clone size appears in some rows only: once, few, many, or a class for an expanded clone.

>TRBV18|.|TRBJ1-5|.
CASSPMGNQPQHF
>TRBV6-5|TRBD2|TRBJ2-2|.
CASRRGARTGELFF
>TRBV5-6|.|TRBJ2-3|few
CASSLISASTDTQYF
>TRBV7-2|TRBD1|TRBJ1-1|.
CASSPRTGGFTEAFF
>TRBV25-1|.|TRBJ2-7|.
CASSGKQGLYEQYF
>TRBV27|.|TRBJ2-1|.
CASTLSGSNEQFF
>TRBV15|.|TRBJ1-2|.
CATSRERGSYGYTF
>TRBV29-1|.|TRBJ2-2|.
CSVVRDTGELFF
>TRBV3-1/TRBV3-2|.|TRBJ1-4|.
CASSQDPDEKLFF
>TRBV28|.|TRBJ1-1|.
CASVNPANTEAFF
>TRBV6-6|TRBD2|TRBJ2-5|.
CASSYSGGVHGTQYF
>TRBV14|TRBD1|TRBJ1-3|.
CASSQVPTGPGNTIYF
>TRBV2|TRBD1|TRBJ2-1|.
CASSVTGQAHNEQFF
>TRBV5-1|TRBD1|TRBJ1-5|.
CASSWGPGQGNQPQHF
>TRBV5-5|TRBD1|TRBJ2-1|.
CASSLEDRVGEQFF
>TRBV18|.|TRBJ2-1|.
CASSEVRENEQFF
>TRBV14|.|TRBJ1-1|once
CASSQVEGGTEAFF
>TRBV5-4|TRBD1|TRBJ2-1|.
CASSWDRVRNEQFF
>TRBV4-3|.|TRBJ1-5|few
CASSQDWNSNNQPQHF
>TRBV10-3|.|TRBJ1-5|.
CAISDTGTTNQPQHF
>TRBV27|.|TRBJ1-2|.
CASRREDYGYTF
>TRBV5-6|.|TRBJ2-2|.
CASSLTGEGTGELFF
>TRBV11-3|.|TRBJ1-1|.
CASSPGGVNTEAFF
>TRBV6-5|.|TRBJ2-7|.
CASSYDTRGSYEQYF
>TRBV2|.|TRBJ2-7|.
CASSDRQRCPF
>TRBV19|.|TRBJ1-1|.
CASRSTQGNGDTEAFF
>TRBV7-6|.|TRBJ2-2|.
CASSLPNTGELFF
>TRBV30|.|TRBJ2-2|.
CAWWVGAGAGELFF
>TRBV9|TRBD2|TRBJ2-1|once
CASSPRLAGNNEQFF